Given below is one T cell receptor (beta chain) in context. The target antigen is unknown. The PCR employed 60 Vbeta primers together with 13 Jbeta primers. Produced via immunoSEQ multiplex PCR; TCRdb's table is partial and in-frame only. The top ten clones hold about 0.37% of a sample with almost 200,000 clones, roughly 77% of them seen once. The sample is drawn from a study of cytomegalovirus exposure and HLA in healthy donors. Study-wide points: Within an earlier analysis, most TCR beta V segments proved productive either about 87% or about 30% of the time.

CDR3 length: 17 amino acids. From germline, CDR1 is SGHTA and CDR2 FQGTGA. V was shortened by 1 base and J by 7 bases, with 20 bases between the two germline ends. The sample consisted of PBMCs. The TCR comes from a male donor in good health and CMV-seropositive. The gene calls are TRBV7-3 and TRBJ2-1; D perhaps matches TRBD2 (6 bases). CDR3 nucleotide sequence: TGTGCCAGCAGCTTAAGCGGGTCAGGGAGGACGGGAAATGAGCAGTTCTTC. It is translated as CASSLSGSGRTGNEQFF.